The entry below gives a single T cell receptor (beta chain) sequence along with its context. Its antigen is unknown. This sample was taken from a study of OX40 agonist ivuxolimab in advanced cancers. Study in general: The group had a mean age of about 60 years, ranged from about 20 to 79, and was 82.7% male. Antecedent anti-PD-1, anti-PD-L1 or anti-CTLA-4 therapy was permissible, with around 41% having received some. General study findings and limits: Among the lowest peripheral clonal expansion occurred in 0.1-3.0 mg/kg partial responders.

Some clones are missing from TCRdb's copy, which holds only in-frame ones; the method was immunoSEQ multiplex PCR. Altogether about 47,000 clones are present, roughly 80% being singletons, with the ten largest covering about 1.5%. The germline V gene encodes CDR1 SQVTM and CDR2 ANQGSEA. This CDR3 has 15 residues. V was clipped by 3 bases and J by 5 bases; unmatched bases: 10. The TCR comes from an adult with an advanced solid tumor such as melanoma, head and neck, liver or kidney cancer. Sequenced material: CD4+ or CD8+ T cells sorted from blood, taken in a trial of the OX40 agonist ivuxolimab. The rearrangement links TRBV29-1 to TRBJ2-3, with 8 bases identical to TRBD2. The CDR3 sequence: CSVEGGLTSGDTQYF. The CDR3 DNA follows: TGCAGCGTTGAGGGCGGACTTACTAGCGGAGATACGCAGTATTTT.